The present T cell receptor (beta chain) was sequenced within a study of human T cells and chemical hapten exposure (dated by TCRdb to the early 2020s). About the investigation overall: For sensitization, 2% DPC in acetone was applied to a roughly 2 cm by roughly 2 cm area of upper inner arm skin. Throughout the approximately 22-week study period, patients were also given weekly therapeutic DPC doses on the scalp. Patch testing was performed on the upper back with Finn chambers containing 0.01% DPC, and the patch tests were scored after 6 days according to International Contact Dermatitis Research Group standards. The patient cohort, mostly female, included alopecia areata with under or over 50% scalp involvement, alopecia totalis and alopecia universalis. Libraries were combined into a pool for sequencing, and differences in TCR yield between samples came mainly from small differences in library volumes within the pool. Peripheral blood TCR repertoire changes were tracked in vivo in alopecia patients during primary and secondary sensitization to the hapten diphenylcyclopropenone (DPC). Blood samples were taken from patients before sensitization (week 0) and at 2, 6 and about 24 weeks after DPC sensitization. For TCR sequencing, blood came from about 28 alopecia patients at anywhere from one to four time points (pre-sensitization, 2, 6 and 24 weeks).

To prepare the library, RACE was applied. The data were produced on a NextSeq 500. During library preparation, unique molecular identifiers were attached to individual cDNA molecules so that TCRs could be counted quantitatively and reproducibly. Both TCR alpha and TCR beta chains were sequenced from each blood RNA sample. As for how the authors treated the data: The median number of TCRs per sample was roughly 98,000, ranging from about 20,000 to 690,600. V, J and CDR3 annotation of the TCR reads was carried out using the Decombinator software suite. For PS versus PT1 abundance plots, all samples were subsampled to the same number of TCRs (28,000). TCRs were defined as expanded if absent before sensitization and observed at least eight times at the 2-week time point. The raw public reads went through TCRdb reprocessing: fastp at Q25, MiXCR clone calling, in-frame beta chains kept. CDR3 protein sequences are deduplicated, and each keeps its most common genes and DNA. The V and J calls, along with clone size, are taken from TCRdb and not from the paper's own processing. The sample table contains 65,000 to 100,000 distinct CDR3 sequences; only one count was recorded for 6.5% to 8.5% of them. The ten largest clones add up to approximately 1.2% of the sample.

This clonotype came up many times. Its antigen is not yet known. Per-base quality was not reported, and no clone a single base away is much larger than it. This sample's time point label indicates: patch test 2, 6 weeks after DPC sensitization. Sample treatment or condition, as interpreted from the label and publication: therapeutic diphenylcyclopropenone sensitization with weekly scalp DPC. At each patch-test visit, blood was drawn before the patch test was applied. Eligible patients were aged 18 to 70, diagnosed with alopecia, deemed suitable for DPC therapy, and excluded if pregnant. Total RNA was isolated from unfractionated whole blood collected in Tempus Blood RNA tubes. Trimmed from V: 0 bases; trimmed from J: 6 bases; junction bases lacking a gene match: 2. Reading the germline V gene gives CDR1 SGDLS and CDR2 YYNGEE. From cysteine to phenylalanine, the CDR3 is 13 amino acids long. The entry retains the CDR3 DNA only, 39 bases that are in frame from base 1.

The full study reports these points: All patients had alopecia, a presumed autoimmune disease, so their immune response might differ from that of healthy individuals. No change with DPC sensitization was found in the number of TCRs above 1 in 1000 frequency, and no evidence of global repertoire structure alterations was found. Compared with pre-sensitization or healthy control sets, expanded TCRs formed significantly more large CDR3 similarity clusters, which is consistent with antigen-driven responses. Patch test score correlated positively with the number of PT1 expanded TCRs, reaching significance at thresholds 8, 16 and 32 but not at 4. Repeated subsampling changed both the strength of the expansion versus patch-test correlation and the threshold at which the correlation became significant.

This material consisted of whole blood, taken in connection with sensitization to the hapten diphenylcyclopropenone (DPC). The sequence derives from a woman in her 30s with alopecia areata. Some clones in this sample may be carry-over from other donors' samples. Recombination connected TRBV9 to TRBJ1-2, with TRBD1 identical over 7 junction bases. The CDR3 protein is CASSVVTGDGYTF. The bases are TGTGCCAGCAGCGTAGTAACAGGGGATGGCTACACCTTC.